This T cell receptor beta chain was profiled in a study of cytomegalovirus exposure and HLA in healthy donors. The CDR3 runs 15 residues. The junction had 9 bases not matched to a gene; V was cut back by 4 bases and J by 4 bases. In germline, CDR1 is SGHRS, CDR2 YFSETQ. The PCR made use of 60 Vbeta and 13 Jbeta primers. Generated by immunoSEQ multiplex PCR, the TCRdb table keeps only in-frame clones and is missing some. Of about 140,000 clones listed, roughly 77% are singletons. The origin of this receptor is a middle-aged man in good health and CMV-seronegative. The chain links TRBV5-1 to TRBJ2-5; TRBD1 agrees at 8 bases. The sequencing sample was made of PBMCs. DNA for the CDR3: TGCGCCAGCAGCCCGCAGCAGGGGGCGGGAGAGACCCAGTACTTC. Residues: CASSPQQGAGETQYF. Full variable domain (remainder filled in from reference TRBV5-1 and TRBJ2-5): KAGVTQTPRYLIKTRGQQVTLSCSPISGHRSVSWYQQTPGQGLQFLFEYFSETQRNKGNFPGRFSGRQFSNSRSEMNVSTLELGDSALYLCASSPQQGAGETQYFGPGTRLLVL.